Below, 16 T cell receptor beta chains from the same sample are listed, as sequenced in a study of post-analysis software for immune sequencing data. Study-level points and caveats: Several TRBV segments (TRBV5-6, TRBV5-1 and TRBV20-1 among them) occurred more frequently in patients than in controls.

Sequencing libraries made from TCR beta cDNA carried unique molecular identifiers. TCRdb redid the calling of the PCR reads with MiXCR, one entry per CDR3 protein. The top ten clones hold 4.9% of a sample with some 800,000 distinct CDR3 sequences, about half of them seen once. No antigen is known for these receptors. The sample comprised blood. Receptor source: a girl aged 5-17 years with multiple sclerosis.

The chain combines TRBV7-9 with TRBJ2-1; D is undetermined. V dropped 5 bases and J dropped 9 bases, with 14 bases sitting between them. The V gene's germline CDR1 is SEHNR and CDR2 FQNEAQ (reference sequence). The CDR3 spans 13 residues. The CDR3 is CASSPPVGAEQFF. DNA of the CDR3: TGTGCCAGCAGCCCCCCCGTGGGCGCTGAGCAGTTCTTC. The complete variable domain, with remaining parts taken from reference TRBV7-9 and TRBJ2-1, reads DTGVSQNPRHKITKRGQNVTFRCDPISEHNRLYWYRQTLGQGPEFLTYFQNEAQLEKSRLLSDRFSAERPKGSFSTLEIQRTEQGDSAMYLCASSPPVGAEQFFGPGTRLTVL.

The CDR3 DNA reads as TGTGCCAGCAGCTGGAAAATCGACAGGGGTCCCTACGAGCAGTACTTC. It specifies CASSWKIDRGPYEQYF. The V gene is TRBV5-6, the J gene TRBJ2-4; TRBD1 aligns across 8 bases. Near its end, the DNA agrees better with TRBJ2-7, so the J call may be wrong. The CDR3 runs 16 residues. Germline V lookup: CDR1 SGHDT, CDR2 YYEEEE.

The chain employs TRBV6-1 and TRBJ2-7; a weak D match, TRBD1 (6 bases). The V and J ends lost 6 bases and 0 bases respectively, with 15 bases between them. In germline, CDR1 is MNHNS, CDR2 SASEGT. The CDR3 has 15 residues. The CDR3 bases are TGTGCCAGCAGATTAAGGACAGAGATCTCCTACGAGCAGTACTTC. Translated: CASRLRTEISYEQYF.

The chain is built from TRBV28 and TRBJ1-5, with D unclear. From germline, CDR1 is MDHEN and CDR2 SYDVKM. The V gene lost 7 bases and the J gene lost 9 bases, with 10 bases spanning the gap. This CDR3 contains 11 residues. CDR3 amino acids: CASTDGGPQHF. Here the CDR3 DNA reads TGTGCCAGCACCGACGGTGGGCCCCAGCATTTT.

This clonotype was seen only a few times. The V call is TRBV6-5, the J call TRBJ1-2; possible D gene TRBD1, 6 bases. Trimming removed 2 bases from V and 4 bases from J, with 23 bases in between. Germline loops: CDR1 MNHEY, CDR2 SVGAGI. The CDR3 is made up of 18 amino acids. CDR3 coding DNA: TGTGCCAGCAGTTACACTCCCTTGGCTCAGGGGTTCGTCTATGGCTACACCTTC. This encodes CASSYTPLAQGFVYGYTF.

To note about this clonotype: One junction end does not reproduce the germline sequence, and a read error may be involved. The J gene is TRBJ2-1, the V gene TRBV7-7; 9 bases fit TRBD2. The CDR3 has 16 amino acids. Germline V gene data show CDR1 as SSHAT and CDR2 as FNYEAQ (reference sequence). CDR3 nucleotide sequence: TGTGCTAGCAGCCCCGGACTAGCGAATGGGGTCAATGAGCAGTTCTTC. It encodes CASSPGLANGVNEQFF.

For the CDR3, the DNA is TGTGCCAGCAGCGGCACAGGGGGCTCTGGGGCCAACGTCCTGACTTTC. This gives the protein CASSGTGGSGANVLTF. The chain joins TRBV9 to TRBJ2-6, with 8 nucleotides matching TRBD1. CDR1 and CDR2 (germline): SGDLS, YYNGEE. The J segment lost 0 bases and the V segment lost 3 bases, leaving 2 bases of the junction unmatched. The CDR3 covers 16 residues.

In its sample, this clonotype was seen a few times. CDR3: CASTTGGAEAFF. The DNA of the CDR3 is TGTGCCAGCACCACAGGGGGGGCTGAAGCTTTCTTT. This sequence joins TRBV12-3 or TRBV12-4 and TRBJ1-1, with 8 bases lining up with TRBD1. V lost 7 bases to trimming and J lost 6 bases; unmatched junction nucleotides: 4. The CDR3 loop spans 12 amino acids.

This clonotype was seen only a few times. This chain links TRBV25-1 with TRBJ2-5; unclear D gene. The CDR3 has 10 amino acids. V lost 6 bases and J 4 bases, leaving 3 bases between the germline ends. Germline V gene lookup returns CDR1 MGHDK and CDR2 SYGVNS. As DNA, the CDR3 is TGTGCCAGCAGGGCAGAGACCCAGTACTTC. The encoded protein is CASRAETQYF.

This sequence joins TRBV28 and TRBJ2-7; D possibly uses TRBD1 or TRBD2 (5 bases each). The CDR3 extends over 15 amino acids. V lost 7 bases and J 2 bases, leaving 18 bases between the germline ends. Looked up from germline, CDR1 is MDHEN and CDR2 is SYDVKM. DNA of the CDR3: TGTGCCAGCACCCAGGGCGGGTCTAGTCCCTACGAGCAGTACTTC. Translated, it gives CASTQGGSSPYEQYF.

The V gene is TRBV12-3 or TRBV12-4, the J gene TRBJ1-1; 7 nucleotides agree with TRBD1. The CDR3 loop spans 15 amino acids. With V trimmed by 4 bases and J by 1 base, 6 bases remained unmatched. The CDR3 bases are TGTGCCAGCAGTTCCGAGGGACAGAGGAACACTGAAGCTTTCTTT. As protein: CASSSEGQRNTEAFF.

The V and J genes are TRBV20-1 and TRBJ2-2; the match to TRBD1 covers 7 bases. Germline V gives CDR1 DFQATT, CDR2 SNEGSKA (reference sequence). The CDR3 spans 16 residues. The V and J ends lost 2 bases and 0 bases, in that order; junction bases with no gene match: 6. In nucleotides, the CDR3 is TGCAGTGCTAGACCACCGGGACAGACGAACACCGGGGAGCTGTTTTTT. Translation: CSARPPGQTNTGELFF.

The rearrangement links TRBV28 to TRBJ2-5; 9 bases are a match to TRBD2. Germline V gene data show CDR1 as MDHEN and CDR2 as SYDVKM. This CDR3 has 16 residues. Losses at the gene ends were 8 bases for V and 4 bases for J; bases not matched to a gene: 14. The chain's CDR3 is CASDLVRREGLETQYF. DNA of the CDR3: TGTGCCAGCGATCTTGTTAGGCGGGAGGGTTTAGAGACCCAGTACTTC. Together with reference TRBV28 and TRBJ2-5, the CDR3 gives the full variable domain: DVKVTQSSRYLVKRTGEKVFLECVQDMDHENMFWYRQDPGLGLRLIYFSYDVKMKEKGDIPEGYSVSREKKERFSLILESASTNQTSMYLCASDLVRREGLETQYFGPGTRLLVL.

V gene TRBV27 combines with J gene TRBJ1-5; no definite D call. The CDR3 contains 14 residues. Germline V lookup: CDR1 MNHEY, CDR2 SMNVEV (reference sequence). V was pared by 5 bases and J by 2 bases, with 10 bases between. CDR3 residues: CASSPRVGNQPQHF. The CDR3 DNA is TGTGCCAGCAGTCCCCGGGTTGGCAATCAGCCCCAGCATTTT.

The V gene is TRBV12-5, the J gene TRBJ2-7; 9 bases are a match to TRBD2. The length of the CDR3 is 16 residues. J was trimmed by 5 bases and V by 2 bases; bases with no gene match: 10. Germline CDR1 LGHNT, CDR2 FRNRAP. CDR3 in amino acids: CASGLLSGTSLHEQYF. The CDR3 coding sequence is TGTGCTAGTGGTTTGCTATCCGGGACTAGCCTCCACGAGCAGTACTTC.

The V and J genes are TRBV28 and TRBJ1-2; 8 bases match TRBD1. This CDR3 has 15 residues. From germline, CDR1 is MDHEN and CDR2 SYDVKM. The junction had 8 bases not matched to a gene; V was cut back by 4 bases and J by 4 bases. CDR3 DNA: TGTGCCAGCAGTTCACTGGACAGGGAAATCTATGGCTACACCTTC. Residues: CASSSLDREIYGYTF.